Listed below are T cell receptor beta chains from one sample, sequenced in a study of cytomegalovirus exposure and HLA in healthy donors. Sequenced by immunoSEQ multiplex PCR; TCRdb stores in-frame clones only, minus some. Listed are more than 100,000 clones; 3.6% falls within the top ten. Sequencing was performed on PBMCs. Receptor source: a young man in good health and CMV-seronegative. CDR3s include the opening cysteine and the closing phenylalanine or tryptophan. Each record gives: J gene, V gene, D gene, CDR3 DNA, CDR3 protein. The D gene is left open where the match is weak.

>TRBJ2-7|TRBV6-1|-
TGTGCCAGCAGTGAAGCGGCAGGGCGAATCTACGAGCAGTACTTC
CASSEAAGRIYEQYF
>TRBJ1-1|TRBV19|-
TGTGCCAGTAGTTCGCAGGGGCGGACTGAAGCTTTCTTT
CASSSQGRTEAFF
>TRBJ2-5|TRBV27|TRBD2
TGTGCCAGCAGTTTATGGGGTAGCGGGGTGACGGAGACCCAGTACTTC
CASSLWGSGVTETQYF
>TRBJ2-7|TRBV4-1|TRBD1
TGCGCCAGCAGCCTTCCTGGGACAGGTAGCTCCTACGAGCAGTACTTC
CASSLPGTGSSYEQYF
>TRBJ1-1|TRBV9|TRBD1
TGTGCCAGCAGCGAAATCAGGGGGCTTGAAGCTTTCTTT
CASSEIRGLEAFF
>TRBJ2-3|TRBV6-5|-
TGTGCCAGCAGCCTCTATAGCACAGATACGCAGTATTTT
CASSLYSTDTQYF
>TRBJ2-7|TRBV28|TRBD1
TGTGCCAGCACCCTGTTACAGGGGGGACTCTCTGAGCAGTACTTC
CASTLLQGGLSEQYF
>TRBJ1-5|TRBV9|TRBD1
TGTGCCAGCAGCGCCCAGGGACAGTTCAATCAGCCCCAGCATTTT
CASSAQGQFNQPQHF
>TRBJ1-4|TRBV10-1|-
TGCGCCAGCAGTATTATTCCTGCAACTAATGAAAAACTGTTTTTT
CASSIIPATNEKLFF
>TRBJ2-5|TRBV15|TRBD1
TGTGCCACCAGCAGAGTATATGACAGGGGACAGACCCAGTACTTC
CATSRVYDRGQTQYF